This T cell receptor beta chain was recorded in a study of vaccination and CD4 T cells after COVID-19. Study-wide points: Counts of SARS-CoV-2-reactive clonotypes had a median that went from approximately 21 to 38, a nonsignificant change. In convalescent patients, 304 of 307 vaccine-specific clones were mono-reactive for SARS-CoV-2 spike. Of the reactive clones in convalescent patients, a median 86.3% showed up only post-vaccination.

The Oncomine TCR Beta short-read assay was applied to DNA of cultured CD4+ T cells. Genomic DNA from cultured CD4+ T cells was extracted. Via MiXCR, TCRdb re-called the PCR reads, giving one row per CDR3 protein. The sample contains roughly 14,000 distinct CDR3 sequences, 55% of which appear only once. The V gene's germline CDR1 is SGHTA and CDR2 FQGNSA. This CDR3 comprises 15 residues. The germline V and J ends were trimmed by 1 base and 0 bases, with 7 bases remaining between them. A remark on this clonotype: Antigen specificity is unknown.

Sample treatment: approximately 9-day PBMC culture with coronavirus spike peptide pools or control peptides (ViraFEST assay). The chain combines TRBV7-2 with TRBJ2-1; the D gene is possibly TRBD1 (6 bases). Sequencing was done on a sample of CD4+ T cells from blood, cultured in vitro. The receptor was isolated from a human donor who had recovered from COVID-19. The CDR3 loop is CASSLVRGSYNEQFF. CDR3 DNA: TGTGCCAGCAGCTTAGTCAGGGGCTCCTACAATGAGCAGTTCTTC.